These 5 T cell receptor beta chains originate from one sample sequenced in a study of regulatory T cells in long-lasting Graves disease. Arm-PCR of CDR3 regions and iRepertoire HTBI primers were the basis on which TCR beta libraries were built. TCRdb used MiXCR to reprocess the multiplex PCR reads, holding one entry per CDR3 protein. The sample shows 400,000 to 550,000 distinct CDR3 sequences, about a sixth of them seen only once. Time point indicated: newly diagnosed GD, antithyroid drugs for less than 3 months. The TCR library was made from RNA extracted from PBMCs. The same data also contributed to another study, on T cells in Graves' hyperthyroidism and ophthalmopathy.

Sequenced here: peripheral blood mononuclear cells (PBMCs), sampled at new diagnosis, from a patient treated with antithyroid drugs. These receptors originate from a woman in her twenties or thirties with Graves disease.

This clonotype was observed many times. V is TRBV6-2 or TRBV6-3 and J is TRBJ2-1; tentatively, D is TRBD1 (7 bases). This CDR3 region has 15 residues. The germline V and J ends were trimmed by 4 bases and 8 bases, with 18 bases remaining between them. In germline, CDR1 is MNHEY, CDR2 SVGEGT. CDR3 coding DNA: TGTGCCAGCAGTTGGGGGCAGGGGGGAACGGATGAGCAGTTCTTC. Protein product: CASSWGQGGTDEQFF.

This clonotype occurred many times. The chain links TRBV20-1 to TRBJ2-5; no reliable D call. From germline, CDR1 is DFQATT and CDR2 SNEGSKA (reference sequence). V lost 1 base and J lost 5, with 11 bases in between. The CDR3 loop spans 13 amino acids. The CDR3 bases are TGCAGTGCTAGAGTTGCCGGGTTGGAGACCCAGTACTTC. It specifies CSARVAGLETQYF.

The chain combines TRBV10-2 with TRBJ2-7; 9 bases are shared with TRBD1. The CDR3 sequence is 15 residues long. The germline V gene encodes CDR1 WSHSY and CDR2 SAAADI. The V segment lost 6 bases and the J segment 6 bases; nucleotides outside the gene matches: 12. The CDR3 reads CASRTRDRVPGEQYF. In DNA, the CDR3 is TGCGCCAGCAGAACACGGGACAGGGTACCTGGCGAGCAGTACTTC.

For this clonotype: One end of the junction varies from germline; a read error may be responsible. V usage is TRBV19 and J usage is TRBJ2-1; 7 bases are shared with TRBD2. CDR3 length: 15 amino acids. Germline V gene lookup returns CDR1 LNHDA and CDR2 SQIVND (reference sequence). The CDR3: CASSIKAGAYNERFF. DNA of the CDR3: TGTGCCAGTAGTATTAAGGCGGGAGCCTACAATGAGCGGTTCTTC.

This clonotype was detected many times. The chain combines TRBV20-1 with TRBJ2-3; D is unresolved. V dropped 3 bases and J dropped 4 bases, with 14 bases sitting between them. The CDR3 consists of 14 residues. CDR1 DFQATT and CDR2 SNEGSKA come from the germline V gene (reference sequence). The CDR3 reads CSASDLLQADTQYF. For the CDR3, the DNA is TGCAGTGCTAGTGACCTACTGCAGGCAGATACGCAGTATTTT.